The clone carrying this TCR beta chain was recorded only once. Using immunoSEQ multiplex PCR, the repertoire was profiled, and TCRdb retains in-frame clones only, with some absent. The sample lists 200,000 to 250,000 clones; roughly 85% were seen once. This entry comes from a study of blood T cell repertoires in COVID-19. In the study overall: Specimens from acute and convalescent COVID-19 originated in the United States, Italy and Spain. Nucleic acid was either cDNA or gDNA, and it came from T cells, B-cell-depleted T cells, or PBMCs.

CDR1 and CDR2 from the germline V gene are SGHTS and YDEGEE. CDR3 length: 16 residues. V lost 4 bases, J lost 7 bases, and 10 bases stayed unmatched. Assignments of participants to cohorts depended upon their own reported clinical history. Either two negative PCRs, clearance, or symptom resolution qualified Cohort 3 donors as recovered. The specimen was PBMCs or T cells enriched from blood (not recorded which). The chain is built from TRBV5-8 and TRBJ2-3, with 12 positions matching TRBD2. This receptor was identified in a young man who had recovered from COVID-19. The CDR3 nucleotides read TGTGCCAGCAGCCCTCCCCTAGCGGGGGGGCCCTATACGCAGTATTTT. Protein sequence: CASSPPLAGGPYTQYF. Full variable domain (remainder filled in from reference TRBV5-8 and TRBJ2-3): EAGVTQSPTHLIKTRGQQATLRCSPISGHTSVYWYQQALGLGLQFLLWYDEGEERNRGNFPPRFSGRQFPNYSSELNVNALELEDSALYLCASSPPLAGGPYTQYFGPGTRLTVL.